Given below is one T cell receptor (beta chain) in context. What it binds is unknown. The PCR employed 60 Vbeta primers together with 13 Jbeta primers. Sequenced by immunoSEQ multiplex PCR; TCRdb stores in-frame clones only, minus some. In the table there are approximately 220,000 clones, more than 60% of which are singletons. This entry belongs to a study of cytomegalovirus exposure and HLA in healthy donors. Study outcomes and limitations: In a later analysis, a missense DCLRE1C variant was linked to TCR beta V- and J-gene trimming.

The clonotype was recovered from a man aged 35 to 55 in good health and CMV-seronegative. What was sequenced was PBMCs.

CDR3 DNA: TGTGCCAGCAGTGTGGTAACGGCGGGAGGGCCCGGGGAAGAGACCCAGTACTTC. It is translated as CASSVVTAGGPGEETQYF. This chain connects TRBV6-1 to TRBJ2-5, with TRBD2 matching 9 bases. Germline values: CDR1 MNHNS, CDR2 SASEGT. The CDR3 sequence is 18 residues long. V shed 4 bases and J 3 bases; nucleotides not matched to a gene: 15.